This record covers a single T cell receptor beta chain. Assay used: immunoSEQ multiplex PCR; TCRdb lists only in-frame clones, some missing. The repertoire consists of around 250,000 clones, with 80% to 85% occurring once and the leading ten covering roughly 3.6%. The record originates from a study of blood T cell repertoires in COVID-19. Study in general: T cells, B-cell-depleted T cells, or PBMCs supplied cDNA or gDNA.

Germline V gene sequence: CDR1 LNHDA, CDR2 SQIVND (reference sequence). This CDR3 has 15 residues. Trimming pared 6 bases from V and 0 bases from J, leaving 12 bases between. This receptor was obtained from a middle-aged man who had recovered from COVID-19. The sequenced material came from PBMCs or T cells enriched from blood (not recorded which). This chain joins TRBV19 and TRBJ1-5; TRBD1 is a possible D gene (6 bases). CDR3 residues: CASSQDRNSNQPQHF. Written as DNA, the CDR3 is TGTGCCAGTAGCCAGGACAGAAATAGCAATCAGCCCCAGCATTTT.